This T cell receptor (beta chain) was captured in a study of cytomegalovirus exposure and HLA in healthy donors. Study context: One earlier analysis, a look at around 170 million T cells, found around 110 million unique TCR beta sequences.

CDR1 and CDR2 from the germline V gene are SGDLS and YYNGEE. Deletions cut 0 bases from V and 2 bases from J, with 9 bases between. CDR3 size: 14 residues. 13 Jbeta primers and 60 Vbeta primers were used for the PCR. The repertoire was sequenced with immunoSEQ multiplex PCR; TCRdb's copy has only in-frame clones and lacks some. Among around 99,000 clones, about 85% were seen once, and the ten largest hold around 2.4%. Regarding this clone: The antigen remains undetermined.

Overall study results and limits: Trimming of TCR beta V- and J-genes showed a link, identified in a later analysis, to a missense DCLRE1C variant. Researchers left out some V segments, among them TRBV6-2 and TRBV6-3, as indistinguishable.

This receptor was obtained from a man younger than 40 in good health and CMV-seronegative. The chain has TRBV9 and TRBJ2-7; perhaps TRBD1 as D (5 bases). The specimen sequenced was PBMCs. The CDR3 DNA reads TGTGCCAGCAGCGTAGAGCCGGACACCTACGAGCAGTACTTC. This codes for CASSVEPDTYEQYF.